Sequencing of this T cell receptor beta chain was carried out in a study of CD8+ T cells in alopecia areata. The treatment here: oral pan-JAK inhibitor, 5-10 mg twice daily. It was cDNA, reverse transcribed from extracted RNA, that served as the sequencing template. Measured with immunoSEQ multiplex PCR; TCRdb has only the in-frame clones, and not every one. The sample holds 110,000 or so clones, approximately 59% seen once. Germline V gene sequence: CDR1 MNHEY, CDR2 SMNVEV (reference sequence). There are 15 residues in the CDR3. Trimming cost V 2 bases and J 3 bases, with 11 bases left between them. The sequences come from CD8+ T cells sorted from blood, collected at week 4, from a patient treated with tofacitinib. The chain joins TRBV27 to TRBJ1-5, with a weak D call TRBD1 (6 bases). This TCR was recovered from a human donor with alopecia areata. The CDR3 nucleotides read TGTGCCAGCAGTTTACACGGGGGCAACAATCAGCCCCAGCATTTT. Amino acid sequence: CASSLHGGNNQPQHF.